This entry lists 24 T cell receptor beta chains sequenced from one sample in a study of yellow fever vaccine responses in identical twins (dated by TCRdb to 2017 to 2018). The library was made by RT-PCR. This sample was sequenced with an Illumina HiSeq 2500. Using fastp at Q25 and MiXCR, TCRdb reprocessed the public reads and kept productive beta chains. Merged by CDR3 protein, the rows form single entries marked with the most common genes and DNA. The sample table shows approximately 3,000 distinct CDR3 sequences, and about 88% are seen once. The ten biggest clones cover roughly 2.7% of the sample. The sample in question was T cells from blood (PBMCs), unsorted or a sorted subset (not recorded which), obtained before or after yellow fever vaccination (not recorded which). The receptor source for this set is a woman aged 18-29 years who received the yellow fever vaccine. Donor details come from another sample of the same person, matched by shared clones.

CDR3 sequence (DNA): TGTGCCAGCAGTTTTAGGGAACCATCCGGGACAGGGGTGGACGAGCAGTACTTC. Translating it yields CASSFREPSGTGVDEQYF. The chain is built from TRBV27 and TRBJ2-7; 10 bases map to TRBD1. The V gene end was trimmed by 3 bases and the J gene end by 5 bases; junction bases not matched to a gene: 16. The CDR3 loop spans 18 amino acids. Germline CDR1 is MNHEY and CDR2 is SMNVEV (reference sequence).

Comments on this clonotype: One base away lies a much larger clone, so this may be a sequencing read error. The chain has TRBV27 and TRBJ2-1; D may be TRBD1 (5 bases). The germline V gene encodes CDR1 MNHEY and CDR2 SMNVEV (reference sequence). The CDR3 has 15 amino acids. Trimming cost V 7 bases and J 5 bases, with 18 bases left between them. CDR3 residues: CASTPLLDRNNEQFF. The DNA for the CDR3 is TGTGCCAGCACACCGCTTCTTGACAGAAACAATGAGCAGTTCTTC.

The rearrangement uses TRBV6-1 and TRBJ2-5; D not resolved. Germline-derived CDR1 and CDR2 are MNHNS and SASEGT. V was pared by 5 bases and J by 5 bases, with 12 bases between. CDR3 length equals 13 residues. The CDR3 DNA is TGTGCCAGCAGTCCCCGCAGGCAGGAGACCCAGTACTTC. Amino acids: CASSPRRQETQYF.

The genes are TRBV11-3 and TRBJ2-5, with 9 bases aligning to TRBD2. CDR3 length: 17 residues. The V and J ends lost 1 base and 4 bases, in that order; junction bases with no gene match: 10. Germline CDR1 reads SGHNT; CDR2 reads YENEEA. CDR3 sequence (DNA): TGTGCCAGCAGCTTAGTTGCGGGAGGGCCCTCACGAGAGACCCAGTACTTC. Amino acid sequence: CASSLVAGGPSRETQYF. Full variable domain (missing parts from reference TRBV11-3 and TRBJ2-5): EAGVVQSPRYKIIEKKQPVAFWCNPISGHNTLYWYLQNLGQGPELLIRYENEEAVDDSQLPKDRFSAERLKGVDSTLKIQPAELGDSAVYLCASSLVAGGPSRETQYFGPGTRLLVL.

This chain joins TRBV6-2 or TRBV6-3 and TRBJ2-1, with no clear D. V lost 2 bases and J 7 bases, leaving 0 bases between the germline ends. Looked up from germline, CDR1 is MNHEY and CDR2 is SVGEGT. CDR3 length equals 10 residues. The CDR3 loop reads CASSYNEQFF. DNA for the CDR3: TGTGCCAGCAGTTACAATGAGCAGTTCTTC.

CDR3 amino acids: CASSYLLGYEQYF. Written as DNA, the CDR3 is TGTGCCAGCAGTTACTTGCTGGGGTACGAGCAGTACTTC. The chain recombines TRBV6-2 or TRBV6-3 with TRBJ2-7; no clear D. Germline V gene data show CDR1 as MNHEY and CDR2 as SVGEGT. V was pared by 1 base and J by 4 bases, with 8 bases between. The CDR3 runs 13 residues.

This rearrangement joins TRBV4-1 to TRBJ2-1; D perhaps matches TRBD1 (6 bases). The germline gives CDR1 MGHRA, CDR2 YSYEKL. Between the trimmed V and J ends, which lost 3 bases and 5 bases, there was a span of 11 bases. The length of the CDR3 is 14 residues. CDR3 sequence (DNA): TGCGCCAGCAGCCACTCCAGGGGCAACAATGAGCAGTTCTTC. As protein: CASSHSRGNNEQFF.

The chain joins TRBV6-2 or TRBV6-3 to TRBJ2-3; 10 positions agree with TRBD2. J gave up 1 base and V 6 bases, and 4 bases lay outside the gene matches. The CDR3 runs to 15 residues. The germline CDR1 and CDR2 sequences are MNHEY and SVGEGT. CDR3 protein: CASRQTSGRTDTQYF. The DNA for the CDR3 is TGTGCCAGCAGACAGACTAGCGGGCGCACAGATACGCAGTATTTT.

The chain joins TRBV27 to TRBJ1-4; D is perhaps TRBD1 (5 bases). This CDR3 is 13 amino acids long. In germline, CDR1 is MNHEY, CDR2 SMNVEV (reference sequence). V was shortened by 1 base and J by 11 bases, with 11 bases between the two germline ends. The CDR3 DNA is TGTGCCAGCAGTTTATTGGAGGCAGGGAAACTGTTTTTT. Its translation is CASSLLEAGKLFF.

V usage is TRBV14 and J usage is TRBJ2-1, with unresolved D. Germline CDR1 and CDR2: SGHDN and FVKESK. V lost 5 bases and J 1 base, leaving 15 bases between the germline ends. The CDR3 length is 16 residues. The CDR3 DNA follows: TGTGCCAGCAGCTCTGAGCTGAGGTATTCCTACAATGAGCAGTTCTTC. Residues: CASSSELRYSYNEQFF.

The genes are TRBV18 and TRBJ2-3; 7 nucleotides line up with TRBD1. The junction had 6 bases not matched to a gene; V was cut back by 5 bases and J by 1 base. The CDR3 runs 15 residues. The germline CDR1 and CDR2 sequences are KGHSH and LQKENI. CDR3: CASSNNRGGTDTQYF. CDR3 coding DNA: TGTGCCAGCTCAAACAACAGGGGAGGCACAGATACGCAGTATTTT.

The V gene is TRBV28, the J gene TRBJ2-3; a weak D match, TRBD2 (5 bases). V lost 5 bases to trimming and J lost 6 bases, with 21 bases between them. The CDR3 totals 16 residues. In germline, CDR1 is MDHEN, CDR2 SYDVKM. In nucleotides, the CDR3 is TGTGCCAGCAGTGGAGAGCTAGCCACCACTACGGATACGCAGTATTTT. Translated, it gives CASSGELATTTDTQYF.

V is TRBV2 and J is TRBJ1-5, with TRBD1 as a possible D gene (6 bases). The CDR3 totals 15 residues. Germline-derived CDR1 and CDR2 are SNHLY and FYNNEI. V shed 2 bases and J shed 4 bases, with 12 bases lying between them. CDR3 sequence reads: CASSEQGMGNQPQHF. The CDR3 DNA reads TGTGCCAGCAGTGAACAGGGGATGGGGAATCAGCCCCAGCATTTT. Looking up the rest from reference TRBV2 and TRBJ1-5 gives the full variable domain: EPEVTQTPSHQVTQMGQEVILRCVPISNHLYFYWYRQILGQKVEFLVSFYNNEISEKSEIFDDQFSVERPDGSNFTLKIRSTKLEDSAMYFCASSEQGMGNQPQHFGDGTRLSIL.

This clonotype appeared once. The rearrangement uses TRBV7-3 and TRBJ2-1; no clear D. V was clipped by 5 bases and J by 4 bases, with 15 bases between them. This CDR3 has 15 amino acids. In germline, CDR1 is SGHTA, CDR2 FQGTGA. CDR3 in amino acids: CASSLSSLEYNEQFF. The CDR3 bases are TGTGCCAGCAGCCTCTCGTCATTGGAATACAATGAGCAGTTCTTC.

J is TRBJ2-1 and V is TRBV19; a weak D match, TRBD2 (5 bases). The germline CDR1 and CDR2 sequences are LNHDA and SQIVND (reference sequence). The CDR3 covers 15 residues. V shed 3 bases and J shed 4 bases, with 13 bases lying between them. This chain's CDR3 is CASSIRDYKYNEQFF. CDR3 nucleotides: TGTGCCAGTAGTATTAGAGACTATAAATACAATGAGCAGTTCTTC. The full variable domain, its missing parts supplied by reference TRBV19 and TRBJ2-1, is DGGITQSPKYLFRKEGQNVTLSCEQNLNHDAMYWYRQDPGQGLRLIYYSQIVNDFQKGDIAEGYSVSREKKESFPLTVTSAQKNPTAFYLCASSIRDYKYNEQFFGPGTRLTVL.

The chain employs TRBV4-2 and TRBJ1-5, with a weak D call TRBD1 (6 bases). Trimming left V 0 bases short and J 5 bases short, with 20 bases between. The CDR3 is 18 residues long. Germline CDR1 reads LGHNA; CDR2 reads YNFKEQ. The CDR3 reads CASSQEGEVGGGYQPQHF. CDR3 coding DNA: TGTGCCAGCAGCCAAGAGGGGGAGGTAGGGGGTGGATATCAGCCCCAGCATTTT.

As to this clonotype: Its ends do not fully match the called genes, so a read error is possible. The chain is built from TRBV19 and TRBJ2-3; D is uncertain. Germline assignment: CDR1 LNHDA and CDR2 SQIVND (reference sequence). The CDR3 extends over 15 amino acids. DNA of the CDR3: TGTGCCAGTAGGATAGGAACAGCCCGCACAGATACGCAGTATTTT. Protein product: CASRIGTARTDTQYF. Drawing the rest from reference TRBV19 and TRBJ2-3, the complete variable domain is DGGITQSPKYLFRKEGQNVTLSCEQNLNHDAMYWYRQDPGQGLRLIYYSQIVNDFQKGDIAEGYSVSREKKESFPLTVTSAQKNPTAFYLCASRIGTARTDTQYFGPGTRLTVL.

The gene calls are TRBV20-1 and TRBJ2-5; unclear D gene. The CDR3 consists of 11 residues. V shed 4 bases and J shed 4 bases, with 7 bases lying between them. Germline CDR1 is DFQATT and CDR2 is SNEGSKA (reference sequence). The DNA of the CDR3 is TGCAGTGCTACCATCGGAGAGACCCAGTACTTC. As protein: CSATIGETQYF.

The chain recombines TRBV4-2 with TRBJ1-1; no firm D call. The CDR3 totals 13 residues. The V end lost 0 bases, the J end lost 0 bases, and 2 bases lay between the germline ends. From germline, CDR1 is LGHNA and CDR2 YNFKEQ. The CDR3 bases are TGTGCCAGCAGCCAAGAGCTGAACACTGAAGCTTTCTTT. Its translation: CASSQELNTEAFF.

The CDR3 loop is CASSFRSGNTIYF. Written as DNA, the CDR3 is TGTGCCAGCAGTTTTAGATCTGGAAACACCATATATTTT. The V and J genes are TRBV12-3 or TRBV12-4 and TRBJ1-3, with unresolved D. The ends were cut back, 3 bases at V and 1 base at J, with 4 bases in the middle. This CDR3 region has 13 residues.

The rearrangement joins TRBV29-1 to TRBJ2-1; tentative D call: TRBD2 (6 bases). The CDR3 loop spans 11 amino acids. CDR1 is SQVTM and CDR2 is ANQGSEA in the germline V gene. Deletions cut 2 bases from V and 9 bases from J, with 8 bases between. The chain's CDR3 is CSVESGSEQFF. CDR3 in DNA: TGCAGCGTTGAATCCGGGAGTGAGCAGTTCTTC.

This chain connects TRBV4-2 to TRBJ2-1, with a tentative D call TRBD2 (5 bases). CDR1 and CDR2 from the germline V gene are LGHNA and YNFKEQ. The CDR3 extends over 14 amino acids. V was trimmed by 5 bases and J by 3 bases, leaving 11 bases between them. This CDR3 reads CASSGPGDYNEQFF. CDR3 sequence (DNA): TGTGCCAGCAGCGGACCCGGGGACTACAATGAGCAGTTCTTC.

The genes are TRBV11-3 and TRBJ2-1; 11 nucleotides agree with TRBD2. Germline loops: CDR1 SGHNT, CDR2 YENEEA. Trimming took 5 bases from V and 8 from J; bases not matched to a gene: 14. This CDR3 is 17 amino acids long. The CDR3 loop reads CASSASGPLAGVHEQFF. In DNA form, the CDR3 reads TGTGCCAGCAGCGCGTCCGGGCCACTAGCGGGAGTACATGAGCAGTTCTTC.

V usage is TRBV11-2 and J usage is TRBJ2-1; D perhaps matches TRBD2 (9 bases). CDR1 and CDR2 (germline): SGHAT, FQNNGV. Trimming removed 6 bases from V and 2 bases from J, with 17 bases in between. The CDR3 covers 16 residues. As DNA, the CDR3 is TGTGCCAGCAGACCAGGGGGCGGGAGGGCCTACAATGAGCAGTTCTTC. This codes for CASRPGGGRAYNEQFF.